This T cell receptor (beta chain) is from a study of CD8 T cells in ankylosing spondylitis. Study outcomes and limitations: Made up of about eight highly homologous variants, a TCR beta motif appeared characteristic of ankylosing spondylitis blood. Certain motif variants had earlier been reported in reactive arthritis synovial fluid and blood. The authors found the disease-linked clones to be CD8+ and relatively rare in peripheral blood.

About this clonotype: The antigen is not known.

Germline V gives CDR1 DFQATT, CDR2 SNEGSKA (reference sequence). The CDR3 is 16 amino acids. V shed 0 bases and J shed 2 bases, with 14 bases lying between them. Libraries for TCR beta were made by quantitative 5'-RACE with molecular barcodes. TCRdb called the 5' RACE reads again in MiXCR, with one record for every CDR3 protein. The profile shows 800,000 to 900,000 distinct CDR3 sequences, 12% of them singletons. The V call is TRBV20-1, the J call TRBJ1-5; D possibly corresponds to TRBD1 (6 bases). Input material: blood, either unsorted or a sorted T cell fraction (not recorded which). The receptor was isolated from a male donor with ankylosing spondylitis. DNA for the CDR3: TGCAGTGCTAGAGATGCAGGGGCGTTTGGCAATCAGCCCCAGCATTTT. It is translated as CSARDAGAFGNQPQHF.